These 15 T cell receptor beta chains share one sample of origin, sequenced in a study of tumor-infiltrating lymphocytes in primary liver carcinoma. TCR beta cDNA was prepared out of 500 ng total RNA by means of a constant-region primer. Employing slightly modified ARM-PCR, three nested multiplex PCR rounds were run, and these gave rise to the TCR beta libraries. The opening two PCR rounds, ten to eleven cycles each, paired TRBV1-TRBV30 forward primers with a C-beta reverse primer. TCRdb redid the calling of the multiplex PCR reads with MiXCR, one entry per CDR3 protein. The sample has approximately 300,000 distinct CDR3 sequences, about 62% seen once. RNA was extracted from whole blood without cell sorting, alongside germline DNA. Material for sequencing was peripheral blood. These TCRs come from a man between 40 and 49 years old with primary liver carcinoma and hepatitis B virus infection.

As DNA, the CDR3 is TGTGCCTGGAAACTAGCGGGAAGCTCCGGCGAGCAGTACTTC. Translated: CAWKLAGSSGEQYF. The chain couples TRBV30 to TRBJ2-7, with 10 bases identical to TRBD2. CDR3 length equals 14 residues. J was trimmed by 6 bases and V by 4 bases; bases with no gene match: 9. From germline, CDR1 is GTSNPN and CDR2 SVGIG (reference sequence).

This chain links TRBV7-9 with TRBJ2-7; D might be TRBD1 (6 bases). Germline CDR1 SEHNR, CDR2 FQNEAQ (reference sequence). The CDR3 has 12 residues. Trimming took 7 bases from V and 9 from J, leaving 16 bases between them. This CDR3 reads CASISQGNGQYF. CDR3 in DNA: TGTGCCAGCATCTCCCAGGGGAACGGGCAGTACTTC.

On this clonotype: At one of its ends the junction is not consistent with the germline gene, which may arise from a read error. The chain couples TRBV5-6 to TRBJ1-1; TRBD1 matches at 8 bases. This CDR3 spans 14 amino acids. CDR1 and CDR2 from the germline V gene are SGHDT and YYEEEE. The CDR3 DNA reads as TGTGCCAGCAGCCGGGACAGGATCTACACTGAAGCTCTCTTT. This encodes CASSRDRIYTEALF.

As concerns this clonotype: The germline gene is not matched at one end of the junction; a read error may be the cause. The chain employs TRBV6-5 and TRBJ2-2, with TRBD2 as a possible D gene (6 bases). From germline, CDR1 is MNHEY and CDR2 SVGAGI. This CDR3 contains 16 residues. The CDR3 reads CASSSPGVSVTGKLFF. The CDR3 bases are TGTGCCAGCAGTTCTCCGGGGGTCTCCGTCACCGGGAAGCTGTTTTTT.

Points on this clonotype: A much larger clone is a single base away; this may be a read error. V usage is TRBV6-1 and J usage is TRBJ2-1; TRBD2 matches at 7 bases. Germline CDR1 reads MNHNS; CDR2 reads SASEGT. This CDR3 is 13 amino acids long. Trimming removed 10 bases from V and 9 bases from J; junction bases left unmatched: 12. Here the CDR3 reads CAILGCGRTEQFF. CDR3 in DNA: TGTGCCATCCTGGGTTGCGGGAGAACTGAGCAGTTCTTC.

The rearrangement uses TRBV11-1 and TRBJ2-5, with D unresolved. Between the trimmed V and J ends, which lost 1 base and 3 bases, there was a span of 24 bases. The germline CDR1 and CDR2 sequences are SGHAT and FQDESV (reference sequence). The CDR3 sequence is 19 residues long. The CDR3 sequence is CASSLVKLRTKTYEETQYF. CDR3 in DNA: TGTGCCAGCAGCTTAGTGAAGCTACGGACCAAAACCTATGAAGAGACCCAGTACTTC. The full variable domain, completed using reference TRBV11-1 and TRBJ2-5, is EAEVAQSPRYKITEKSQAVAFWCDPISGHATLYWYRQILGQGPELLVQFQDESVVDDSQLPKDRFSAERLKGVDSTLKIQPAELGDSAMYLCASSLVKLRTKTYEETQYFGPGTRLLVL.

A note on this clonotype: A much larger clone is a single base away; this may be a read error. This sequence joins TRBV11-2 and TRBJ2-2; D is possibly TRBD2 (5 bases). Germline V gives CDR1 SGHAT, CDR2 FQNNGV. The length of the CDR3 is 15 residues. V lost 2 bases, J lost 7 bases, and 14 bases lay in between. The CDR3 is CASSLMWQAGGELFF. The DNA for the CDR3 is TGTGCCAGCAGCTTAATGTGGCAGGCGGGCGGGGAGCTGTTTTTT.

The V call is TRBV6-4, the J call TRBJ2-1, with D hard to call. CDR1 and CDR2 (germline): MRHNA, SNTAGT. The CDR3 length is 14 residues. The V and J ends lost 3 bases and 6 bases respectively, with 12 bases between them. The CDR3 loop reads CASSEGSSGNEQFF. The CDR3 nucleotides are TGTGCCAGCAGTGAAGGTAGTTCGGGCAATGAGCAGTTCTTC.

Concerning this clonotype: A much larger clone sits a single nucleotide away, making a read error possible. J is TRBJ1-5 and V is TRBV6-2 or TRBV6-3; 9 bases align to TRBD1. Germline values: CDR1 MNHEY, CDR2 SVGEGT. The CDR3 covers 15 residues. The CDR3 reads CAGSYETGGHQPQHF. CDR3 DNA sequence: TGTGCCGGCAGTTACGAGACAGGGGGGCACCAGCCCCAGCATTTT.

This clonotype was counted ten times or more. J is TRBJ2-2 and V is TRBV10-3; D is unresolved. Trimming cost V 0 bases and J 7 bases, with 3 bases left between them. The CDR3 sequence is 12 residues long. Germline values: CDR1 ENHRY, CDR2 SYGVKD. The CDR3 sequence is CAISESGGELFF. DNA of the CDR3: TGTGCCATCAGTGAGTCTGGCGGGGAGCTGTTTTTT.

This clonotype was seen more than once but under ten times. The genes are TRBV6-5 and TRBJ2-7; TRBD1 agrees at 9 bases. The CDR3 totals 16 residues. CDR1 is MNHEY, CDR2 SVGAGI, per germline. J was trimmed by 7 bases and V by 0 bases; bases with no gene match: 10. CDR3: CASSYSHVGQGLEQYF. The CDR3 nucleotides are TGTGCCAGCAGTTACTCCCACGTCGGACAGGGGTTGGAGCAGTACTTC.

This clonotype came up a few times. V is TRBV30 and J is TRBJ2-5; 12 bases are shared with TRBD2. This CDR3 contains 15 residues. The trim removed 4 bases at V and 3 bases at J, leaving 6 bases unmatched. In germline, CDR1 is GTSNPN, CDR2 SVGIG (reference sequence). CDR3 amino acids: CAWTGLAGFKETQYF. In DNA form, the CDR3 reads TGTGCCTGGACCGGACTAGCGGGGTTTAAAGAGACCCAGTACTTC.

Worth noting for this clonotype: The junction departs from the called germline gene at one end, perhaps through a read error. This CDR3 is CAGSTLGAPPHF. In DNA, the CDR3 is TGTGCCGGCAGCACCCTAGGGGCCCCTCCGCATTTT. The chain recombines TRBV12-3 or TRBV12-4 with TRBJ1-5; TRBD1 might be the D (5 bases). CDR3 length equals 12 residues.

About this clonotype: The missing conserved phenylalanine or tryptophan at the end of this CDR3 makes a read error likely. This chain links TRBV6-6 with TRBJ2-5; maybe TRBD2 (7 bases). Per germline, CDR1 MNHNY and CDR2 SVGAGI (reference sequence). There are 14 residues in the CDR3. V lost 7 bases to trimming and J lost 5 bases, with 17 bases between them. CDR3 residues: CASTVREGHETQYY. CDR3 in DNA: TGTGCCAGCACCGTCAGGGAGGGACATGAGACCCAGTACTAC.

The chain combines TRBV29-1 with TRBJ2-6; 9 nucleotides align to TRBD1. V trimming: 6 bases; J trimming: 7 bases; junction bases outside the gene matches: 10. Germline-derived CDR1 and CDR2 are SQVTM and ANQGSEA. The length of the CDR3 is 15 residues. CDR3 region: CSVGQGHCGANVLTF. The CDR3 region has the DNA TGCAGCGTGGGACAGGGCCACTGTGGTGCCAACGTCCTGACTTTC.